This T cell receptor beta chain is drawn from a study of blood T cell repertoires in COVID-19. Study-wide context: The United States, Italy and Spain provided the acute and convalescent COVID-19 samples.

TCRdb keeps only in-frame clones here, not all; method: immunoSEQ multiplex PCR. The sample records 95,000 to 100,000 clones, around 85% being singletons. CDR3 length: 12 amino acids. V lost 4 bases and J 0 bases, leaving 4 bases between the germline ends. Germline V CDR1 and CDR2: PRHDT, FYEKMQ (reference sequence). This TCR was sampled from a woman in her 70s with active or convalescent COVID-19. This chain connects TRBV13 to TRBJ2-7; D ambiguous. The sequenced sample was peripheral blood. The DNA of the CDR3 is TGTGCCAGCAGCTCGAGCTCCTACGAGCAGTACTTC. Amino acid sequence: CASSSSSYEQYF.